Listed below are T cell receptor beta chains from one sample, sequenced in a study of blood T cell repertoires in COVID-19. Method: immunoSEQ multiplex PCR; TCRdb's copy keeps in-frame clones and lacks some. The sample gives about 400,000 clones, roughly 90% of which show up once; 0.95% to 1.5% is in the top ten. Material: peripheral blood. These receptors came from a man between 35 and 55 years old with acute or convalescent COVID-19. Each CDR3 is given with its conserved first and last residue. The D gene is left open where the match is weak. Size values are once, few and many counts, or a class for expanded clones, and some rows have none.

j_gene: TRBJ1-2; d_gene: NA; abundance: NA; len: 14; v_gene: TRBV6-6; CDR3aa: CASSMTGLNYGYTF; CDR3nt: TGTGCCAGCAGTATGACAGGACTTAACTATGGCTACACCTTC
j_gene: TRBJ2-7; d_gene: TRBD1; abundance: NA; len: 15; v_gene: TRBV9; CDR3aa: CASSVGGTGSYEQYF; CDR3nt: TGTGCCAGCAGCGTAGGAGGGACAGGATCCTACGAGCAGTACTTC
j_gene: TRBJ1-4; d_gene: NA; abundance: NA; len: 14; v_gene: TRBV18; CDR3aa: CASSPSTFGEKLFF; CDR3nt: TGTGCCAGCTCACCGAGCACCTTCGGTGAAAAACTGTTTTTT
j_gene: TRBJ2-7; d_gene: NA; abundance: NA; len: 12; v_gene: TRBV28; CDR3aa: CASRATAFEQYF; CDR3nt: TGTGCCAGCAGGGCGACAGCTTTTGAGCAGTACTTC
j_gene: TRBJ1-6; d_gene: NA; abundance: NA; len: 15; v_gene: TRBV5-1; CDR3aa: CASSLGASYNSPLHF; CDR3nt: TGCGCCAGCAGCTTGGGGGCGTCTTATAATTCACCCCTCCACTTT
j_gene: TRBJ1-6; d_gene: NA; abundance: NA; len: 16; v_gene: TRBV6-2/TRBV6-3; CDR3aa: CASSSNPDRGGSPLHF; CDR3nt: TGTGCCAGCAGTTCCAACCCGGACAGAGGAGGTTCACCCCTCCACTTT
j_gene: TRBJ2-2; d_gene: NA; abundance: few; len: 14; v_gene: TRBV6-4; CDR3aa: CASSGAADTGELFF; CDR3nt: TGTGCCAGCAGTGGAGCGGCAGACACCGGGGAGCTGTTTTTT
j_gene: TRBJ1-1; d_gene: TRBD1; abundance: NA; len: 15; v_gene: TRBV28; CDR3aa: CASSSQTGGKGEAFF; CDR3nt: TGTGCCAGCAGTTCGCAGACAGGGGGGAAGGGTGAAGCTTTCTTT
j_gene: TRBJ1-1; d_gene: TRBD1; abundance: NA; len: 15; v_gene: TRBV7-8; CDR3aa: CASSSHRDRGTEAFF; CDR3nt: TGTGCCAGCAGCTCACACCGGGACAGGGGCACTGAAGCTTTCTTT
j_gene: TRBJ1-1; d_gene: NA; abundance: NA; len: 12; v_gene: TRBV10-2; CDR3aa: CASRRGDTEAFF; CDR3nt: TGCGCCAGCCGGCGGGGCGACACTGAAGCTTTCTTT
j_gene: TRBJ1-4; d_gene: NA; abundance: NA; len: 16; v_gene: TRBV5-6; CDR3aa: CASSSDTGATNEKLFF; CDR3nt: TGTGCCAGCAGCTCCGACACCGGGGCAACTAATGAAAAACTGTTTTTT